Listed below are T cell receptor beta chains from one sample, sequenced in a study of tumor-infiltrating lymphocytes in oesophageal squamous cell carcinoma. TCRdb independently ran MiXCR on the PCR reads; one entry per CDR3 protein. The top ten hold less than 45% of the sample, which has about 21,000 distinct CDR3 sequences, approximately 38% seen once. Sequencing was performed on esophageal tumor tissue. These receptors all come from a male donor with esophageal squamous cell carcinoma. The CDR3 runs from the conserved cysteine through the conserved F or W. A D gene is named only where the DNA matches it firmly. Where a row states a size, it is once, few, many or the class of an expanded clone; other rows omit it.

TRBV28	TRBJ2-7	TRBD2	many	TGTGCCAGCATCGAGGGGAGCGGGAGTTACGAGCAGTACTTC	CASIEGSGSYEQYF
TRBV20-1	TRBJ2-7	-	-	TGCAGTGCTAGCAAGGGGTGGGGGTACGAGCAGTACTTC	CSASKGWGYEQYF
TRBV7-8	TRBJ2-7	TRBD1	-	TGTGCCAGCAGCTTAGATAGGACAGGGGTGGACGAGCAGTACTTC	CASSLDRTGVDEQYF
TRBV27	TRBJ1-6	-	-	TGTGCCAGCAGTTCGGGGGGGGCGTATTCACCCCTCCACTTT	CASSSGGAYSPLHF
TRBV14	TRBJ2-7	-	-	TGTGCCAGCAGCCCCTTCTCAGCCGGGAGTGAGCAGTACTTC	CASSPFSAGSEQYF
TRBV28	TRBJ2-7	TRBD1	medium-sized	TGTGCCAGCAGTCCATACCCGGGACAGGGTGTCGAGCAGTACTTC	CASSPYPGQGVEQYF
TRBV20-1	TRBJ2-1	-	-	TGCAGTGCTATCCCCTCCTACAGGGATCCGAATCTGTGGGGACTTACCAATGAGCAGTTCTTC	CSAIPSYRDPNLWGLTNEQFF
TRBV28	TRBJ2-6	-	-	TGTGCCAGCAGTTTCAGGCTTATCTCTGGGGCCAACGTCCTGACTTTC	CASSFRLISGANVLTF
TRBV27	TRBJ2-3	TRBD2	many	TGTGCCAGCAGTTTATCCCGGGGGGGCACAGATACGCAGTATTTT	CASSLSRGGTDTQYF
TRBV15	TRBJ2-3	TRBD1	-	TGTGCCACCAGCAGAGGACAGGGTTGGGATACGCAGTATTTT	CATSRGQGWDTQYF
TRBV7-2	TRBJ2-1	TRBD2	once	TGTGCCAGCAGCTTATGGCCTAGCGGCTACAATGAGCAGTTCTTC	CASSLWPSGYNEQFF
TRBV7-8	TRBJ2-1	TRBD2	-	TGTGCCAGCAGCTTGGCCCGAGCGGGAGCCTACAATGAGCAGTTCTTC	CASSLARAGAYNEQFF
TRBV10-1	TRBJ2-1	TRBD2	many	TGCGCCAGCAGTGATCGGGGGGATGAGCAGTTCTTC	CASSDRGDEQFF
TRBV7-4	TRBJ2-6	-	many	-	CASIQGTWLHLRF
TRBV7-6	TRBJ2-1	-	-	TGTGCCAGCAGCTTCGTTGGCGGGATCTATGAGCAGTTCTTC	CASSFVGGIYEQFF
TRBV6-1	TRBJ2-3	TRBD1	-	TGTGCCAGCAGCATGTTGGGACAGGGAGGCACAGATACGCAGTATTTT	CASSMLGQGGTDTQYF
TRBV7-6	TRBJ2-7	-	-	TGTGCCAGCAGCTTCGGAACAGGGAGGGTCAGCGAGCAGTACTTC	CASSFGTGRVSEQYF
TRBV12-3/TRBV12-4	TRBJ1-2	TRBD1	many	TGTGCCAGCAGTTTAAGGGGAGGGACAGGATATGCTGGCTACACCTTC	CASSLRGGTGYAGYTF
TRBV10-3	TRBJ1-3	TRBD1	many	TGTGCCATCAGTGGGATACAGGGGGCTGGAAACACCATATATTTT	CAISGIQGAGNTIYF
TRBV27	TRBJ2-7	TRBD2	many	TGTGCCAGCAGTCCCCGCCCCTTTAGCGGGAGCTTTATCCCCTACGAGCAGTACTTC	CASSPRPFSGSFIPYEQYF
TRBV7-3	TRBJ2-1	TRBD2	few	TGTGCCAGCAGTCATAGCGGGAGTTTGGATGAGCAGTTCTTC	CASSHSGSLDEQFF
TRBV14	TRBJ2-7	-	large	TGTGCCAGCAGCCTAGGTTACGAGCAGTACTTC	CASSLGYEQYF
TRBV5-3	TRBJ2-5	-	-	TGTGCCAGCAGCATGGTAGCGAGAAAAGAGACCCAGTACTTC	CASSMVARKETQYF
TRBV11-3	TRBJ2-7	-	once	TGTGCCAGCAGCTTAGATCAGTGGGCCGAGCAGTACTTC	CASSLDQWAEQYF
TRBV6-8	TRBJ2-7	-	-	TGTGCCAGCAGGCCTGACCTCTTAGTGCCCGAGCAGTACTTC	CASRPDLLVPEQYF
TRBV6-1	TRBJ2-3	-	-	TGTGCCAGCAAGAACACCGGGGAGCTGTATTTT	CASKNTGELYF
TRBV4-2	TRBJ2-6	-	-	TGTGCCAGCAGACAAGATGAGCACGCCTTCTCTGGGGCCAACGTCCTGACTTTC	CASRQDEHAFSGANVLTF
TRBV28	TRBJ2-7	TRBD2	many	TGTGCCAGCAGTTTCGATCTAACTAGCGGCAGCTCCTACGAGCAGTACTTC	CASSFDLTSGSSYEQYF
TRBV27	TRBJ1-1	-	many	TGTGCCAGCAGTTCTGTAAACCCGAACACTGAAGCTTTCTTT	CASSSVNPNTEAFF
TRBV7-3	TRBJ2-3	-	few	TGTGCCAGCAGCTCAGCGGAACTAGCAAATACGCAGTATTTT	CASSSAELANTQYF
TRBV6-1	TRBJ2-5	TRBD2	few	TGTGCCAGCAGTGAAGGGTTCCTAGCGGGAGGGCCTCGAGAGACCCAGTACTTC	CASSEGFLAGGPRETQYF
TRBV24-1	TRBJ2-7	-	-	TGTGCCACCAGTGACGTACAGGGCTACGAGCAGTACTTC	CATSDVQGYEQYF
TRBV7-9	TRBJ2-6	-	medium-sized	TGTGCCAGCAGCCGACAGGGACTAGGGCTTGGGGCCAACGTCCTGACTTTC	CASSRQGLGLGANVLTF
TRBV7-2	TRBJ1-2	TRBD1	-	TGTGCCAGCAGCCCCGGGACAGGCCGCGGCTACACCTTC	CASSPGTGRGYTF
TRBV4-1	TRBJ2-7	-	many	TGCGCCAGCAGCCAGATGAGGGGCCTAAAAAAGGATGAGCAGTACTTC	CASSQMRGLKKDEQYF
TRBV7-2	TRBJ2-5	TRBD2	-	TGTGCCAGCATCGAGGGAGGGCCGTACAATGAGCAGTACTTC	CASIEGGPYNEQYF
TRBV11-2	TRBJ2-7	TRBD2	many	TGTGCCAGCAGCCTAGAGGGAGGGGTGAAGCAGTACTTC	CASSLEGGVKQYF
TRBV7-9	TRBJ1-4	TRBD1	-	TGTGCCAGCAGCTTAAGGACAGGCTCTTATGAAAAACTGTTTTTT	CASSLRTGSYEKLFF
TRBV6-1	TRBJ2-7	TRBD1	-	TGTGCCAGCAGTGACGCAGGGGGTGTCAACGAGCAGTACTTC	CASSDAGGVNEQYF
TRBV7-9	TRBJ1-2	-	many	TGTGCCAGCAGCTCCCAGGTGGATGGCTACACCTTC	CASSSQVDGYTF
TRBV2	TRBJ1-4	TRBD1	-	TGTGCCAGCAGTGGGACAGGGGTTAATGAAAAACTGTTTTTT	CASSGTGVNEKLFF
TRBV12-3/TRBV12-4	TRBJ2-1	-	-	TGTGCCAGCAGTTTTAGGGGAAACAATGAGCAGTTCTTC	CASSFRGNNEQFF
TRBV6-6	TRBJ1-2	TRBD1	many	TGTGCCAGCAGTTACGGGACAGGGGGCATCTATGGCTACACCTTC	CASSYGTGGIYGYTF
TRBV11-2	TRBJ1-1	TRBD1	large	TGTGCCAGCAGGGTACGGGACAGGAGCTCATCGGAAGCTTTCTTT	CASRVRDRSSSEAFF
TRBV7-9	TRBJ2-3	-	many	TGTGCCAGCAGCTCAGCATCAGATACGCAGTATTTT	CASSSASDTQYF
TRBV24-1	TRBJ2-5	TRBD1	medium-sized	TGTGCCACCAGTGAGACCGGGACAGTAGAGACCCAGTACTTC	CATSETGTVETQYF